This TCR beta chain was observed in a study of blood T cell repertoires in COVID-19. About the research overall: Acute and convalescent COVID-19 specimens originated in the United States, Italy and Spain. Sample material is recorded as cDNA or gDNA derived from T cells, B-cell-depleted T cells, or PBMCs.

In the authors' workflow: Estimated nucleated cell counts came from reference gene primer amplification. Assay used: immunoSEQ multiplex PCR; TCRdb lists only in-frame clones, some missing. V, J and clone size are those of that table, while D and trimming were read from the DNA. This table has 250,000 to 300,000 clones, approximately 91% appearing once. Allocation to cohorts depended on clinical history reported by the participants. Sequencing input: PBMCs or T cells enriched from blood (not recorded which). This clonotype was obtained from a human donor in a cohort exposed to, infected with or recovered from COVID-19 (not recorded which). The donor label of this sample is uncertain.

Here the CDR3 reads CASSFGLAGGSEQFF. The CDR3 nucleotides are TGCGCCAGCAGCTTCGGACTAGCGGGGGGCAGTGAGCAGTTCTTC. The V call is TRBV5-1, the J call TRBJ2-1; TRBD2 agrees at 14 bases. This CDR3 spans 15 amino acids. With 2 bases clipped from V and 9 bases from J, the junction kept 4 bases outside the gene matches. The germline V gene has CDR1 SGHRS and CDR2 YFSETQ.